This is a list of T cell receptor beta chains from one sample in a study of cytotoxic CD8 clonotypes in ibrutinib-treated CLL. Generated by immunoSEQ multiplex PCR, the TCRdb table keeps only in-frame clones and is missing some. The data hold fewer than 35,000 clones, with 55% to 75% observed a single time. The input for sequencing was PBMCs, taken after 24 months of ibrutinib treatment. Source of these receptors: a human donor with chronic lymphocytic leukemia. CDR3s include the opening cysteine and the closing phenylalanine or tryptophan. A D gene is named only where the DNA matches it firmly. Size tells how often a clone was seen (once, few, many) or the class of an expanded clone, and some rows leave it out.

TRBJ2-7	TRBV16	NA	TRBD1	CASSQSAGGFYEQYF	TGTGCCAGCAGCCAATCGGCAGGGGGATTTTACGAGCAGTACTTC
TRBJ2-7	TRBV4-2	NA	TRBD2	CASSQDREGIGEQYF	TGTGCCAGCAGCCAAGATCGGGAGGGGATCGGCGAGCAGTACTTC
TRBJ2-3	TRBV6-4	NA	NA	CASAGGGPTDTQYF	TGTGCCAGCGCTGGGGGGGGCCCCACAGATACGCAGTATTTT
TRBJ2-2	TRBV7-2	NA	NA	CASSPTRSNTGELFF	TGTGCCAGCAGCCCCACTAGGTCGAACACCGGGGAGCTGTTTTTT
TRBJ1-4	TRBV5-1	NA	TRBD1	CASSLWDSGEKLFF	TGCGCCAGCAGCTTGTGGGACAGTGGTGAAAAACTGTTTTTT
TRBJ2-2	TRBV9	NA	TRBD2	CASSVLSGGGANTGELFF	TGTGCCAGCAGCGTACTATCGGGCGGGGGAGCGAACACCGGGGAGCTGTTTTTT
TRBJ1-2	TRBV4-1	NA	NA	CASSSLIRRAGASYGYTF	TGCGCCAGCAGCTCTTTGATCCGAAGAGCAGGGGCAAGCTATGGCTACACCTTC
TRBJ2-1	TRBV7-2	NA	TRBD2	CASSLSSGGLNEQFF	TGTGCCAGCAGCTTATCCAGCGGGGGGTTAAATGAGCAGTTCTTC
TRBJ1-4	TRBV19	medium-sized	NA	CASSIFGGDEKLFF	TGTGCCAGTAGTATCTTCGGGGGAGATGAAAAACTGTTTTTT
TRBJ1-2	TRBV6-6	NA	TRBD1	CASRGRTGGAGGYTF	TGTGCCAGCCGCGGTCGGACAGGGGGCGCGGGGGGCTACACCTTC
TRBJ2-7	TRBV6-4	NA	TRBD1	CASSDTGRRRQGAGSYEQYF	TGTGCCAGCAGTGACACCGGAAGGCGACGACAGGGGGCAGGGTCCTACGAGCAGTACTTC
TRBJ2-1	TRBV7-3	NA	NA	CASSRLGAGDEQFF	TGTGCCAGCTCACGACTAGGGGCCGGAGATGAGCAGTTCTTC
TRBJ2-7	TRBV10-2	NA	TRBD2	CASKLSGGSYEQYF	TGCGCCAGCAAGCTCAGCGGGGGCTCCTACGAGCAGTACTTC
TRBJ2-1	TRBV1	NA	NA	CTSSQMGLAAQALYNEQFF	TGCACCAGCAGCCAAATGGGACTAGCGGCCCAAGCCCTCTACAATGAGCAGTTCTTC
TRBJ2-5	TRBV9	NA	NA	CASSVVPVQETQYF	TGTGCCAGCAGCGTAGTCCCGGTTCAAGAGACCCAGTACTTC
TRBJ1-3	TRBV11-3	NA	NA	CASSLGRSPGNTIYF	TGTGCCAGCAGCTTAGGGAGAAGCCCTGGAAACACCATATATTTT
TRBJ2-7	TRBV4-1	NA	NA	CASSQGTVYEQYF	TGCGCCAGCAGCCAAGGGACAGTTTACGAGCAGTACTTC
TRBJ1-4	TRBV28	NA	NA	CASGFPTGLREKLFF	TGTGCCAGCGGTTTTCCGACAGGCCTAAGGGAAAAACTGTTTTTT
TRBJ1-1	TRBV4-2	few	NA	CASSPLGYTEAFF	TGTGCCAGCAGCCCCTTAGGTTACACTGAAGCTTTCTTT
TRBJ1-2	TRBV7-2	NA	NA	CASSLTVQVGVDIGYTF	TGTGCCAGCAGCTTAACTGTACAGGTCGGGGTTGATATAGGCTACACCTTC
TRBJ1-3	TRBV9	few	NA	CASSDSGGNTIYF	TGTGCCAGCAGCGACAGTGGAGGGAACACCATATATTTT
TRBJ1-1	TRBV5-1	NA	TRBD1	CASSLLIGGGMNTEAFF	TGCGCCAGCAGCTTACTCATAGGGGGCGGGATGAACACTGAAGCTTTCTTT
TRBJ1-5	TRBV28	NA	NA	CASSSQKAYQPQHF	TGTGCCAGCAGTTCCCAAAAGGCGTATCAGCCCCAGCATTTT
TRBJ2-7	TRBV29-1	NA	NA	CSVERGAAEQYF	TGCAGCGTTGAACGAGGGGCTGCGGAGCAGTACTTC
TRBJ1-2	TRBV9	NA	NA	CASRKEPYGYTF	TGTGCCAGCAGGAAGGAACCCTATGGCTACACCTTC
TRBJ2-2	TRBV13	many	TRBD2	CASSLTSGGFTGELFF	TGTGCCAGCAGCCTGACTAGCGGGGGGTTCACCGGGGAGCTGTTTTTT
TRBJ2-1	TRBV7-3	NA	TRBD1	CASSSTGANYNEQFF	TGTGCCAGCAGCTCAACAGGGGCTAACTACAATGAGCAGTTCTTC
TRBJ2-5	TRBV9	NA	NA	CASSVTGGPETQYF	TGTGCCAGCAGCGTCACGGGGGGCCCGGAGACCCAGTACTTC
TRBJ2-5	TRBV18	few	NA	CASSPLRVQETQYF	TGTGCCAGCTCACCTCTCAGAGTTCAAGAGACCCAGTACTTC
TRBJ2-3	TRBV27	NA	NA	CASSPNIRPDTQYF	TGTGCCAGCAGTCCCAATATAAGGCCAGATACGCAGTATTTT
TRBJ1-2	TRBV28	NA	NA	CASSPGGRRGVYGYTF	TGTGCCAGCAGCCCTGGCGGGAGGAGGGGGGTCTATGGCTACACCTTC